The entry below describes one T cell receptor beta chain. What it binds is unknown. A much larger clone differs from this one at a single base, so this may be a read error. Researchers tagged individual cDNA molecules with unique molecular identifiers. TCRdb fed the 5' RACE reads into MiXCR, producing one record per CDR3 protein. Here the sample spans about 83,000 distinct CDR3 sequences, about an eighth being singletons. The CDR3 contains 15 residues. The germline gives CDR1 MNHNS, CDR2 SASEGT. This sample is part of a study of early T cells in non-severe SARS-CoV-2 infection. Turning to the study itself: Investigators sequenced bulk RNA drawn from unsorted whole blood, and chains remained unpaired.

Study-wide points: Clonotype matching in VDJdb favored anti-spike CD8 responses and did not capture private and CD4 specificities.

This clonotype was obtained from an adult who was a healthcare worker with PCR-confirmed SARS-CoV-2 infection or an uninfected control (not recorded which). Sequenced sample: whole blood. The V and J genes are TRBV6-1 and TRBJ2-2; a weak D match, TRBD1 (5 bases). The DNA for the CDR3 is TGTGTCAGCTCGGCCCCGACAGTTAACACCGGGGAGCTGTTTTTT. It specifies CVSSAPTVNTGELFF.